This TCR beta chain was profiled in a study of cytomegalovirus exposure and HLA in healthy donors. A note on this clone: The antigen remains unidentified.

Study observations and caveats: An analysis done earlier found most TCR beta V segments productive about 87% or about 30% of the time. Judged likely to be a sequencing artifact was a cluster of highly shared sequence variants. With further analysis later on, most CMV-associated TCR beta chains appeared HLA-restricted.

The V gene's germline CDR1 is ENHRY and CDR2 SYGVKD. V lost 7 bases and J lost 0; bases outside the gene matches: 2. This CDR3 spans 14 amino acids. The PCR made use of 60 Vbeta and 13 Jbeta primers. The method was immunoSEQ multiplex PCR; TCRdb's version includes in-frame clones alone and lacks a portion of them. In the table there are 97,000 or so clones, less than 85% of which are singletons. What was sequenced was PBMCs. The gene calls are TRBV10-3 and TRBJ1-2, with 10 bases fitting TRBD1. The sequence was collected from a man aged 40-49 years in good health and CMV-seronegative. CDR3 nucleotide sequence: TGTGCCATCACCGGGACAGGGGCTAACTATGGCTACACCTTC. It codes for CAITGTGANYGYTF.